This T cell receptor (beta chain) was sequenced during a study of cytomegalovirus exposure and HLA in healthy donors. Germline V gives CDR1 SGHDT, CDR2 YYEEEE. Trimming removed 4 bases from V and 3 bases from J; junction bases left unmatched: 5. This CDR3 is 14 amino acids long. General study results and limits: The study designated about 180 TCR beta chains cytomegalovirus-associated. The finding came from a later analysis; first-cohort TCR clusters tended to co-occur in the roughly 120 validation repertoires.

A note on this clone: No antigen is known for it.

Repertoires were generated with immunoSEQ multiplex PCR, while TCRdb's copy carries only in-frame clones and drops some. The sample records fewer than 200,000 clones, 89% being singletons. The TCR comes from a man between 18 and 29 years old in good health and CMV-seropositive. This chain links TRBV5-6 with TRBJ2-7; 9 bases match TRBD1. The material sequenced was PBMCs. In DNA, the CDR3 is TGTGCCAGCAGCCCTCGGACAGGGGACTACGAGCAGTACTTC. It encodes CASSPRTGDYEQYF.